A selection of T cell receptor beta chains follows, all from one sample in a study of blood T cell repertoires in COVID-19. Only in-frame clones appear in the TCRdb table, and some are missing; sequencing was by immunoSEQ multiplex PCR. The repertoire consists of 300,000 to 350,000 clones, with 85% to 90% occurring once and the leading ten covering 2.5% to 3.5%. The specimen was peripheral blood. The receptors shown here come from a woman aged 25-40 years with COVID-19, enrolled during active disease. Both conserved end residues are part of each CDR3. The D gene is left open where the match is weak. Clone sizes are given selectively: once, few, many, or a class where the clone is expanded.

. | TRBJ1-3 | TRBV6-2/TRBV6-3 | . | TGTGCCAGCAGTCCAGGGATCTCTGGAAACACCATATATTTT | CASSPGISGNTIYF
. | TRBJ2-2 | TRBV2 | . | TGTGCCAGCAGTGAAGACAGACGCACCGGGGAGCTGTTTTTT | CASSEDRRTGELFF
. | TRBJ1-6 | TRBV7-8 | . | TGTGCCAGCAGCTTAGGGGGCAGGGATTCACCCCTCCACTTT | CASSLGGRDSPLHF
. | TRBJ2-1 | TRBV9 | once | TGTGCCAGCAGCGTAGCGACTAGAGACAATGAGCAGTTCTTC | CASSVATRDNEQFF
. | TRBJ2-1 | TRBV11-2 | . | TGTGCCAGCAGCTTCGGGGGAACCCCTTACAATGAGCAGTTCTTC | CASSFGGTPYNEQFF
. | TRBJ1-1 | TRBV6-5 | . | TGTGCCAGCAGTTTGGGGGGAAGGACTGAAGCTTTCTTT | CASSLGGRTEAFF
. | TRBJ1-6 | TRBV6-5 | . | TGTGCCAGCAGTTATCAGGGGTCAACTTCACCCCTCCACTTT | CASSYQGSTSPLHF
. | TRBJ2-3 | TRBV5-1 | few | TGCGCCAGCAGCTGGAGTGACGGGGATAACCCTAAGTATTTT | CASSWSDGDNPKYF
. | TRBJ2-1 | TRBV28 | . | TGTGCCAGCAGTGAGGCACTAGATTTCCATGAGCAGTTCTTC | CASSEALDFHEQFF
. | TRBJ2-5 | TRBV18 | . | TGTGCCAGCTCAGGGCCAAGCCAAGAGACCCAGTACTTC | CASSGPSQETQYF
TRBD2 | TRBJ2-5 | TRBV3-1/TRBV3-2 | once | TGTGCCAGCAGCCAAGGGCGGGGGCAAGAGACCCAGTACTTC | CASSQGRGQETQYF
. | TRBJ1-2 | TRBV23-1 | . | TGCGCCAGCAGTCACTCAATATCGGGTGATGGCTACACCTTC | CASSHSISGDGYTF
. | TRBJ2-3 | TRBV5-4 | . | TGTGCCAGCAGCCCACAACGGACACTCACAGATACGCAGTATTTT | CASSPQRTLTDTQYF
. | TRBJ1-2 | TRBV2 | . | TGTGCCAGCAATCCTGGGGGGGGCTCCTATGGCTACACCTTC | CASNPGGGSYGYTF
. | TRBJ2-7 | TRBV3-1/TRBV3-2 | . | TGTGCCAGCAGTCAACAGGTGACCTACGAGCAGTACTTC | CASSQQVTYEQYF
. | TRBJ2-7 | TRBV28 | . | TGTGCCAGCAGTTTACCGGGGAGCTCCTACGAGCAGTACTTC | CASSLPGSSYEQYF
. | TRBJ1-2 | TRBV5-6 | . | TGTGCCAGCAGCCCCATGCGGGCAGAGACTAACTATGGCTACACCTTC | CASSPMRAETNYGYTF
TRBD2 | TRBJ2-1 | TRBV11-3 | . | TGTGCCAGCAGCTTAGGGGGAGGGGAGATGAGGAATGAGCAGTTCTTC | CASSLGGGEMRNEQFF
TRBD1 | TRBJ2-5 | TRBV25-1 | . | TGTGCCAGCAGTGAAGAGGCAGGGGGCTGGGAGACCCAGTACTTC | CASSEEAGGWETQYF
TRBD1 | TRBJ1-1 | TRBV7-9 | . | TGTGCCAGCAGCCGACAGGGGCCCAGCGCGAACACTGAAGCTTTCTTT | CASSRQGPSANTEAFF
TRBD1 | TRBJ2-7 | TRBV30 | once | TGTGCCTGGAGTGTACGAGGGACAGGGGCCTCCTACGAGCAGTACTTC | CAWSVRGTGASYEQYF
TRBD1 | TRBJ2-3 | TRBV3-1/TRBV3-2 | . | TGTGCCAGCAAACCTCACCGGGACAGGAGCACAGATACGCAGTATTTT | CASKPHRDRSTDTQYF
. | TRBJ1-1 | TRBV4-1 | . | TGCGCCAGCAGCCAACTAACTAGGAACACTGAAGCTTTCTTT | CASSQLTRNTEAFF
TRBD1 | TRBJ2-3 | TRBV7-9 | . | TGTGCCAGCAGCGGGACCGGACAGGGCACAGATACGCAGTATTTT | CASSGTGQGTDTQYF
TRBD2 | TRBJ2-5 | TRBV5-1 | . | TGCGCCAGCAGCCCTGGACTAGCGGGGGGGGAGACCCAGTACTTC | CASSPGLAGGETQYF
TRBD2 | TRBJ2-7 | TRBV27 | once | TGTGCCAGCAGGGAATACGGCCTAGCGGGAGTCGTCTACGAGCAGTACTTC | CASREYGLAGVVYEQYF
TRBD1 | TRBJ1-2 | TRBV5-1 | . | TGCGCCAGCAGCGGGGACAGGGGGGTCCTCTACACCTTC | CASSGDRGVLYTF
TRBD2 | TRBJ2-1 | TRBV29-1 | . | TGCAGCGTTGAAGTACCTAGCGGTAGATACAATGAGCAGTTCTTC | CSVEVPSGRYNEQFF
TRBD1 | TRBJ2-7 | TRBV6-5 | . | TGTGCCAGCAGTTACGCCCGACAGGGAAGGGGTTACGAGCAGTACTTC | CASSYARQGRGYEQYF
TRBD2 | TRBJ2-7 | TRBV2 | once | TGTGCCAGCAGTGAACCCCTCGGGGGGGTCGACTACGAGCAGTACTTC | CASSEPLGGVDYEQYF
TRBD2 | TRBJ2-1 | TRBV9 | once | TGTGCCAGCAGCGCCCCCGTCGGGACTAGCATCTACAATGAGCAGTTCTTC | CASSAPVGTSIYNEQFF
TRBD2 | TRBJ2-2 | TRBV2 | . | TGTGCCAGCAGGGTCGAAGCGGGAGCGTTCGGGGAGCTGTTTTTT | CASRVEAGAFGELFF
TRBD1 | TRBJ2-7 | TRBV9 | . | TGTGCCAGCAGCGTAGACGGACAGGGGTGGAGTGAGCAGTACTTC | CASSVDGQGWSEQYF
TRBD1 | TRBJ2-2 | TRBV25-1 | once | TGTGCCAGCAGTGGAGGGACAGGGGCGTACGGGGAGCTGTTTTTT | CASSGGTGAYGELFF
TRBD1 | TRBJ1-2 | TRBV28 | . | TGTGCCAGCAGTTCTATCCGGGACAGGGGTGGCTACACCTTC | CASSSIRDRGGYTF
TRBD1 | TRBJ2-7 | TRBV9 | . | TGTGCCAGCAGCGTAGAGGACAGGGTCTCCTACGAGCAGTACTTC | CASSVEDRVSYEQYF
TRBD2 | TRBJ2-3 | TRBV7-2 | . | TGTGCCAGCAGCTTACGGACGGGAGGGCCGACAGATACGCAGTATTTT | CASSLRTGGPTDTQYF
TRBD1 | TRBJ1-2 | TRBV2 | . | TGTGCCAGCAGTGACTCGACACACAGGGGGTACACCTTC | CASSDSTHRGYTF
. | TRBJ2-1 | TRBV27 | . | TGTGCCAGCAGTTTAATGACAGGCGGGCAGTTCTTC | CASSLMTGGQFF
TRBD2 | TRBJ2-3 | TRBV24-1 | . | TGTGCCACCAGTGATTTATCGGGGGGTACGCAGTATTTT | CATSDLSGGTQYF
TRBD1 | TRBJ1-2 | TRBV4-2 | . | TGTGCCAGCAGCCAAGAGCAGGGGGCGGGGTATGGCTACACCTTC | CASSQEQGAGYGYTF
TRBD2 | TRBJ2-7 | TRBV5-1 | few | TGCGCCAGCAGCTTGGCAGCGGGAGCGGTCGAGCAGTACTTC | CASSLAAGAVEQYF
. | TRBJ2-1 | TRBV27 | . | TGTGCCAGCAGTTTGTTAACCTGGAGTGATTCCTACAATGAGCAGTTCTTC | CASSLLTWSDSYNEQFF
. | TRBJ1-4 | TRBV6-5 | . | TGTGCCAGCAGTCCAAGGGGGTCCGCTAATGAAAAACTGTTTTTT | CASSPRGSANEKLFF
. | TRBJ1-1 | TRBV30 | . | TGTGCCTGGAGTGTTGCGGCTGAAGCTTTCTTT | CAWSVAAEAFF
TRBD1 | TRBJ1-1 | TRBV29-1 | . | TGCAGCGTTTCCCGACAGGGGGCAGCTGCTCGGGGCACTGAAGCTTTCTTT | CSVSRQGAAARGTEAFF
. | TRBJ1-1 | TRBV2 | . | TGTGCCAGCTATGACACTGAAGCTTTCTTT | CASYDTEAFF
TRBD2 | TRBJ2-3 | TRBV9 | . | TGTGCCAGCAGCGAGGGACTAGCGGGGTCCAATACGCAGTATTTT | CASSEGLAGSNTQYF
TRBD2 | TRBJ2-7 | TRBV28 | . | TGTGCCAGCAGTTTCGATAATTGGTCTAGCGGGTTAAGCTACGAGCAGTACTTC | CASSFDNWSSGLSYEQYF
. | TRBJ2-5 | TRBV11-2 | . | TGTGCCAGCAGCTTAACTAGATTCGAGACCCAGTACTTC | CASSLTRFETQYF
. | TRBJ1-1 | TRBV2 | . | TGTGCCAGCAGTTTCGGACGAGGGCTGAACACTGAAGCTTTCTTT | CASSFGRGLNTEAFF
. | TRBJ1-3 | TRBV27 | . | TGTGCCAGCAGTTTGGGCAGGGCAGGAAACACCATATATTTT | CASSLGRAGNTIYF
. | TRBJ1-1 | TRBV20-1 | many | TGCAGTGCTGCTAGGAACACTGAAGCTTTCTTT | CSAARNTEAFF
TRBD1 | TRBJ2-5 | TRBV5-1 | . | TGCGCCAGCAGCGTACAGGGGGTCCAAGAGACCCAGTACTTC | CASSVQGVQETQYF